A selection of T cell receptor beta chains follows, all from one sample in a study of cytomegalovirus exposure and HLA in healthy donors. Sequencing was performed with immunoSEQ multiplex PCR; in TCRdb, only in-frame clones are kept and a portion is missing. The table lists 75,000 to 100,000 clones, approximately 72% of them singletons, with approximately 11% in the top ten. The sequenced sample was PBMCs. Source of these receptors: a man younger than 30 in good health and CMV-seropositive. Both conserved end residues are part of each CDR3. The D gene is left open where the match is weak.

V,D,CDR3
TRBV18,.,CASSPYFAGRRGAKETQYF
TRBV5-1,.,CASSSRTAQETQYF
TRBV28,.,CASSLLLGSSSTDTQYF
TRBV4-2,.,CASSQGEGSNSPLHF
TRBV6-5,TRBD1,CASSLRDRVEAFF
TRBV5-1,TRBD1,CASSFGQDFSYEQYF
TRBV18,TRBD1,CASSPSTGQGSSPLHF
TRBV27,.,CASTSGPSYEQYF
TRBV2,TRBD1,CASTYPGQGAFEAFF
TRBV7-2,TRBD1,CASSFRGPRAFF
TRBV9,TRBD1,CASSEQGSPSTEAFF
TRBV19,.,CASSISWGDSPLHF
TRBV5-4,.,CASSLYRDKTYEQYF
TRBV7-9,.,CASSLGEAATTNEKLFF
TRBV19,.,CASMKQGAETQYF
TRBV6-1,.,CAGGARRESYEQYF
TRBV5-4,TRBD1,CASSVSSGGTEAFF